This TCR beta chain was recorded in a study of siplizumab effects on memory and regulatory T cells. Generated by immunoSEQ multiplex PCR, the TCRdb table keeps only in-frame clones and is missing some. There are about 82,000 clones in the sample; approximately 90% occur only once, and approximately 1.4% lies in the top ten. V was cut by 2 bases and J by 3 bases, with 10 bases left in between. The CDR3 consists of 14 residues. In germline, CDR1 is ENHRY, CDR2 SYGVKD. This clone was detected only once. What it recognizes is unknown. Study-level results: Proliferating CD4+ or CD8+ clones, roughly 75-97% of them, lacked an assignable naive or memory phenotype. Left unconfirmed was the suppressive function of proliferating Tregs from siplizumab cultures. Naive T cells, seemingly more diverse than memory cells, seemed major alloresponse contributors. The mapping of alloreactive clones to unstimulated subsets covered only a minor fraction of them.

This chain links TRBV10-3 with TRBJ1-2; tentative D call: TRBD1 (6 bases). Sequenced material: Tregs sorted from blood. The clonotype comes from a human donor in good health. The CDR3 protein is CAISENPGDYGYTF. For the CDR3, the DNA is TGTGCCATCAGTGAGAACCCAGGGGACTATGGCTACACCTTC.